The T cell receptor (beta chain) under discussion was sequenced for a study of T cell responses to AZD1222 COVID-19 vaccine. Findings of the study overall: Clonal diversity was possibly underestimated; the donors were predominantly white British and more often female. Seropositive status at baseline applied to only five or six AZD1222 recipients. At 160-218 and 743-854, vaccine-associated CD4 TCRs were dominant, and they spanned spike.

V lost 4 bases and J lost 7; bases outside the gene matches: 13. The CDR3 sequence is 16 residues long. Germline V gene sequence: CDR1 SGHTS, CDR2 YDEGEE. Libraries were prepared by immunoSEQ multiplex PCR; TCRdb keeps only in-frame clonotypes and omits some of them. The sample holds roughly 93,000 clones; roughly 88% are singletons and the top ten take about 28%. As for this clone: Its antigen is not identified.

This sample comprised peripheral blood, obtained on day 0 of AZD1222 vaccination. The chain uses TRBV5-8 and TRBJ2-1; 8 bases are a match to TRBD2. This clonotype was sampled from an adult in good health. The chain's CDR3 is CASSAGLAREWNEQFF. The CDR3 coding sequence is TGTGCCAGCAGCGCAGGACTAGCACGGGAGTGGAATGAGCAGTTCTTC. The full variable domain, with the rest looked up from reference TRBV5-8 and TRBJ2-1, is EAGVTQSPTHLIKTRGQQATLRCSPISGHTSVYWYQQALGLGLQFLLWYDEGEERNRGNFPPRFSGRQFPNYSSELNVNALELEDSALYLCASSAGLAREWNEQFFGPGTRLTVL.